Following are 22 T cell receptor beta chains from one sample sequenced in a study of cytomegalovirus exposure and HLA in healthy donors. PCR was performed using 60 Vbeta and 13 Jbeta primers. Generated by immunoSEQ multiplex PCR, the TCRdb table keeps only in-frame clones and is missing some. The sample contains over 100,000 clones, about 79% of which appear only once. Source material: PBMCs. These receptors were taken from a woman aged 18-29 years in good health and CMV-seropositive.

The rearrangement uses TRBV5-4 and TRBJ2-1; 11 bases are shared with TRBD2. The CDR3 runs to 16 residues. Germline CDR1 and CDR2: SGHNT and YYREEE (reference sequence). V gave up 3 bases and J gave up 4 bases; unmatched junction bases: 6. For the CDR3, the DNA is TGTGCCAGCAGCTCGTCTCTAGCGGGAGGTTACAATGAGCAGTTCTTC. Translating gives CASSSSLAGGYNEQFF. Full variable domain (rest looked up from reference TRBV5-4 and TRBJ2-1): ETGVTQSPTHLIKTRGQQVTLRCSSQSGHNTVSWYQQALGQGPQFIFQYYREEENGRGNFPPRFSGLQFPNYSSELNVNALELDDSALYLCASSSSLAGGYNEQFFGPGTRLTVL.

This clone occurred a few times. The DNA for the CDR3 is TGTGCCAGCAGCTCGTGGGAGGGTGAGCAGTACTTC. Translation gives CASSSWEGEQYF. The chain couples TRBV5-8 to TRBJ2-7; TRBD2 matches 7 bases. Germline lookup yields CDR1 SGHTS and CDR2 YDEGEE. V shed 3 bases, J shed 7 bases, and the junction held 4 bases outside the gene matches. CDR3 length: 12 residues.

V usage is TRBV11-1 and J usage is TRBJ2-1, with 7 bases fitting TRBD1. The trim removed 5 bases at V and 7 bases at J, leaving 2 bases unmatched. Germline CDR1 and CDR2: SGHAT and FQDESV (reference sequence). The CDR3 extends over 12 amino acids. CDR3 protein: CASSLQGNEQFF. DNA of the CDR3: TGTGCCAGCAGCCTACAGGGGAATGAGCAGTTCTTC.

The chain uses TRBV7-8 and TRBJ1-2, with D unclear. The CDR3 runs 15 residues. V lost 6 bases and J 1 base, leaving 15 bases between the germline ends. The germline V gene encodes CDR1 SGHVS and CDR2 FQNEAQ. In nucleotides, the CDR3 is TGTGCCAGCAGTCCCCCCGATGGGCGTAACTATGGCTACACCTTC. Translation gives CASSPPDGRNYGYTF.

The chain employs TRBV9 and TRBJ2-5, with TRBD2 matching over 8 bases. The J segment lost 4 bases and the V segment lost 0 bases, leaving 2 bases of the junction unmatched. The CDR3 spans 14 residues. Germline loops: CDR1 SGDLS, CDR2 YYNGEE. CDR3 nucleotides: TGTGCCAGCAGCGTAGGACTAGCGAGAGAGACCCAGTACTTC. Translated, it gives CASSVGLARETQYF.

The chain has TRBV19 and TRBJ2-7; D possibly corresponds to TRBD1 (6 bases). V was trimmed by 1 base and J by 0 bases, leaving 10 bases between them. The CDR3 contains 15 residues. The germline CDR1 and CDR2 sequences are LNHDA and SQIVND (reference sequence). The CDR3 DNA reads as TGTGCCAGTAGTATAGCCGGGACAAGCTCCTACGAGCAGTACTTC. Its protein is CASSIAGTSSYEQYF.

The CDR3 loop is CASSQVSKQYF. Written as DNA, the CDR3 is TGTGCCAGCAGTCAAGTCTCTAAGCAGTACTTC. J is TRBJ2-7 and V is TRBV2, with D uncertain. V was clipped by 5 bases and J by 8 bases, with 10 bases between them. The CDR3 has 11 residues. Germline V gene sequence: CDR1 SNHLY, CDR2 FYNNEI.

The chain recombines TRBV7-2 with TRBJ1-2, with D maybe TRBD1 (6 bases). Germline CDR1 SGHTA, CDR2 FQGNSA. Trimming removed 1 base from V and 4 bases from J, with 10 bases in between. CDR3 length: 14 residues. CDR3: CASSLDGTFYGYTF. DNA of the CDR3: TGTGCCAGCAGCTTAGACGGGACATTCTATGGCTACACCTTC.

The V and J genes are TRBV7-2 and TRBJ1-5; D might be TRBD1 (5 bases). The ends were cut back, 1 base at V and 7 bases at J, with 14 bases in the middle. There are 15 residues in the CDR3. The V gene's germline CDR1 is SGHTA and CDR2 FQGNSA. The CDR3 DNA reads TGTGCCAGCAGCTTAGAACCCACCCAGGGCCAGCCCCAGCATTTT. The encoded protein is CASSLEPTQGQPQHF.

V usage is TRBV7-3 and J usage is TRBJ2-2; D unclear. Trimming stripped 0 bases from V and 6 bases from J, with 5 bases between. CDR1 and CDR2 from the germline V gene are SGHTA and FQGTGA. The CDR3 consists of 13 residues. CDR3 sequence: CASSLTLAGELFF. DNA of the CDR3: TGTGCCAGCAGCTTAACCTTAGCCGGGGAGCTGTTTTTT.

This chain links TRBV5-1 with TRBJ1-1, with D tentatively TRBD1 (6 bases). Trimming cost V 2 bases and J 1 base, with 9 bases left between them. CDR1 is SGHRS and CDR2 is YFSETQ in the germline V gene. The CDR3 length is 14 residues. CDR3 coding DNA: TGCGCCAGCAGCTTAAAGACAGGGAACACTGAAGCTTTCTTT. Its protein is CASSLKTGNTEAFF.

V usage is TRBV7-6 and J usage is TRBJ1-1, with D perhaps TRBD1 (5 bases). V dropped 1 base and J dropped 3 bases, with 12 bases sitting between them. CDR3 length: 15 residues. Germline V gives CDR1 SGHVS, CDR2 FNYEAQ. CDR3 nucleotides: TGTGCCAGCAGCTTAGGAGGAGGAGGGGACACTGAAGCTTTCTTT. It translates to CASSLGGGGDTEAFF.

The chain's CDR3 is CASSQGRRGRITDTQYF. The CDR3 DNA reads TGTGCCAGCAGCCAAGGACGGAGGGGGCGCATCACAGATACGCAGTATTTT. The rearrangement uses TRBV14 and TRBJ2-3; perhaps TRBD1 as D (7 bases). Trimming took off 1 base at V and 2 bases at J, with 16 bases between the two ends. From germline, CDR1 is SGHDN and CDR2 FVKESK. This CDR3 is 17 amino acids long.

This rearrangement joins TRBV27 to TRBJ2-7; 8 bases map to TRBD1. Germline trimming cut 4 bases from V and 4 bases from J; bases unmatched to any gene: 6. This CDR3 comprises 14 residues. Germline-derived CDR1 and CDR2 are MNHEY and SMNVEV (reference sequence). The CDR3 bases are TGTGCCAGCAGTTACCGGGACAGGAGGTACGAGCAGTACTTC. Protein sequence: CASSYRDRRYEQYF.

The chain has TRBV7-2 and TRBJ1-5, with a weak D call TRBD1 (6 bases). Deletions cut 2 bases from V and 3 bases from J, with 8 bases between. Germline V lookup: CDR1 SGHTA, CDR2 FQGNSA. This CDR3 spans 14 amino acids. The CDR3 region has the DNA TGTGCCAGCAGCTTATTGGGGGCCAATCAGCCCCAGCATTTT. Residues: CASSLLGANQPQHF.

The V and J genes are TRBV4-1 and TRBJ1-2; tentative D call: TRBD1 (5 bases). Germline-derived CDR1 and CDR2 are MGHRA and YSYEKL. V lost 7 bases, J lost 7 bases, and 22 bases lay in between. The CDR3 is 15 amino acids. CDR3 bases: TGCGCCAGCACCTTACACCAACAGGAGGGGTTTGGCTACACCTTC. It specifies CASTLHQQEGFGYTF.

The chain has TRBV19 and TRBJ1-1; TRBD1 agrees at 8 bases. The V segment lost 6 bases and the J segment 6 bases; nucleotides outside the gene matches: 6. The CDR3 sequence is 13 residues long. Germline values: CDR1 LNHDA, CDR2 SQIVND (reference sequence). The CDR3 nucleotides are TGTGCCAGTAGCGCTTACAGGGGGGCTGAAGCTTTCTTT. Protein: CASSAYRGAEAFF.

The genes are TRBV6-6 and TRBJ1-1, with 8 bases aligning to TRBD1. The trim removed 5 bases at V and 4 bases at J, leaving 6 bases unmatched. Germline CDR1 and CDR2: MNHNY and SVGAGI (reference sequence). The length of the CDR3 is 14 residues. The CDR3 sequence is CASSAQGEGTEAFF. Written as DNA, the CDR3 is TGTGCCAGCAGTGCACAGGGGGAAGGCACTGAAGCTTTCTTT.

The chain links TRBV30 to TRBJ1-3, with D tentatively TRBD1 (6 bases). The CDR3 is 13 residues long. V lost 7 bases, J lost 2 bases, and 12 bases lay in between. Germline V gene data show CDR1 as GTSNPN and CDR2 as SVGIG (reference sequence). The CDR3 loop reads CASDRITGNTIYF. In DNA form, the CDR3 reads TGTGCCTCCGACAGGATAACTGGAAACACCATATATTTT.

The DNA of the CDR3 is TGCGCCAGCACCCCAGGGGACAGGCTATTCTACGAGCAGTACTTC. Translation: CASTPGDRLFYEQYF. V and J are TRBV5-1 and TRBJ2-7; 8 positions agree with TRBD1. Trimming took 6 bases from V and 3 from J; bases not matched to a gene: 11. CDR3 length: 15 amino acids. From germline, CDR1 is SGHRS and CDR2 YFSETQ.

The rearrangement links TRBV27 to TRBJ1-5; 7 bases map to TRBD1. Germline loops: CDR1 MNHEY, CDR2 SMNVEV (reference sequence). The CDR3 is 14 residues long. Trimming removed 6 bases from V and 4 bases from J; junction bases left unmatched: 6. The chain's CDR3 is CASSPGQVNQPQHF. The CDR3 DNA follows: TGTGCCAGCAGCCCCGGACAGGTAAATCAGCCCCAGCATTTT.

The chain couples TRBV23-1 to TRBJ1-5, with 9 positions matching TRBD1. TRBV23-1 falls under the ORF class, with uncertain function. V was pared by 4 bases and J by 7 bases, with 8 bases of the junction left unmatched. The CDR3 has 15 residues. The CDR3 DNA reads TGCGCCAGCAGTCGCCGGGACAGGGTAAACCAGCCCCAGCATTTT. Its protein is CASSRRDRVNQPQHF.